The clone carrying this TCR beta chain was observed once. The antigen is unknown. The source of the sample is a study of shared clonotypes between healthy human individuals. The wider study: Each donor's CD4 naive and CD4 memory cells filled three plates apiece, CD8 naive two, and CD8 memory one. General study findings and limits: Generally, naive subsets (rather than memory subsets) showed larger estimated richness.

Positively selected for CCR7, the CD45RO-negative cells used as naive CD8 cells excluded terminally differentiated effector memory CD45RA+ cells. TCRdb keeps only in-frame clones here, not all; method: immunoSEQ multiplex PCR. Of millions of clones in the sample, about 95% were seen once. Sequencing was carried out using naive CD8+ T cells sorted from blood. The TCR sequence derives from a man aged 18 to 30 in good health.

The CDR3: CASRRTGGGTTGELFF. CDR3 in DNA: TGTGCCAGCAGAAGAACAGGGGGCGGAACCACCGGGGAGCTGTTTTTT. The chain joins TRBV7-9 to TRBJ2-2; 9 nucleotides line up with TRBD1. Trimming removed 6 bases from V and 4 bases from J; junction bases left unmatched: 9. Per the germline V gene, CDR1 is SEHNR and CDR2 is FQNEAQ (reference sequence). CDR3 length equals 16 residues.